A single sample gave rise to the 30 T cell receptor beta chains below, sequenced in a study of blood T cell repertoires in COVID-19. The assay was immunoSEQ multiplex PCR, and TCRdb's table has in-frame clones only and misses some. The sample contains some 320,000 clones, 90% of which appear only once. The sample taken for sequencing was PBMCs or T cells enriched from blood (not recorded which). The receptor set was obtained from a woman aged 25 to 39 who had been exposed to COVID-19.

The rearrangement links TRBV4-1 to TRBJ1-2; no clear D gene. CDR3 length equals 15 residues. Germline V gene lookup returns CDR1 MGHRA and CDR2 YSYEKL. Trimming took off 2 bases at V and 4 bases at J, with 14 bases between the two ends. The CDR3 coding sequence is TGCGCCAGCAGCCAACCGGTGGCGGAGTTCTATGGCTACACCTTC. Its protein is CASSQPVAEFYGYTF.

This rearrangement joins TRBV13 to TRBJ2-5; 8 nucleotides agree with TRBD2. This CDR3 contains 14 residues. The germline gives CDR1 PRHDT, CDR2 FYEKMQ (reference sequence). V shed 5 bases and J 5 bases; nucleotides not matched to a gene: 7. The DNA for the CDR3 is TGTGCCAGCAGCCCGGGACTAGGCGTTGAGACCCAGTACTTC. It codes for CASSPGLGVETQYF.

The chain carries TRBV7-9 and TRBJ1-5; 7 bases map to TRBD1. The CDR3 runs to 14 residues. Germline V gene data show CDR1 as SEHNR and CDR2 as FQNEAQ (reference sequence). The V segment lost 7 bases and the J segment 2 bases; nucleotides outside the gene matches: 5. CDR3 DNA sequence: TGTGCCAGCACATGGGACAGCGGCAATCAGCCCCAGCATTTT. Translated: CASTWDSGNQPQHF.

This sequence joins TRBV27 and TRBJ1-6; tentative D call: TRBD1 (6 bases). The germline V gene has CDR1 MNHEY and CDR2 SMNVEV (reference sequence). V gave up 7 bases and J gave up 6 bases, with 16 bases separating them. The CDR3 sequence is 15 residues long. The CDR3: CASTPQGFRNSPLHF. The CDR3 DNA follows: TGTGCCAGCACCCCTCAGGGGTTCCGTAATTCACCCCTCCACTTT.

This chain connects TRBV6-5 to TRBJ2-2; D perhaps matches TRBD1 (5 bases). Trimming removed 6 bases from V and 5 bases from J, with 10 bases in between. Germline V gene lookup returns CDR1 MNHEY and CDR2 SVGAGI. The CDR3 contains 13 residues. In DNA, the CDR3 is TGTGCCAGCAGGAAGCAGGGAACCGGGGAGCTGTTTTTT. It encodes CASRKQGTGELFF.

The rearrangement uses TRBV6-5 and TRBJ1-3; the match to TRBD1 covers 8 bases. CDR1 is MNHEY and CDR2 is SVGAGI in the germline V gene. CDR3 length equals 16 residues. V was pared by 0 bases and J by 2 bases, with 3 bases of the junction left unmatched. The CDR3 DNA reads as TGTGCCAGCAGTTACTCGACGACAGGGGCTGGAAACACCATATATTTT. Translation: CASSYSTTGAGNTIYF.

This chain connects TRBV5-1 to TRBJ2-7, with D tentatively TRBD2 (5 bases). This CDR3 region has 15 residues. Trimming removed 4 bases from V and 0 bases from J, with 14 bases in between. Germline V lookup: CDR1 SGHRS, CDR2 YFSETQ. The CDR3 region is CASSTEGTLSYEQYF. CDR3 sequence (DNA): TGCGCCAGCAGCACCGAGGGAACACTCTCCTACGAGCAGTACTTC. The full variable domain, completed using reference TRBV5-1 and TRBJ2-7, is KAGVTQTPRYLIKTRGQQVTLSCSPISGHRSVSWYQQTPGQGLQFLFEYFSETQRNKGNFPGRFSGRQFSNSRSEMNVSTLELGDSALYLCASSTEGTLSYEQYFGPGTRLTVT.

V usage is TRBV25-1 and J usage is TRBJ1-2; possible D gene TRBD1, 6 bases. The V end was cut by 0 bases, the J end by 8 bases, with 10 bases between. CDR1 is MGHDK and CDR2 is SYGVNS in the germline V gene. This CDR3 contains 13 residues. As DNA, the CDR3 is TGTGCCAGCAGTGAATATAGGGGGTACGGCTACACCTTC. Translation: CASSEYRGYGYTF.

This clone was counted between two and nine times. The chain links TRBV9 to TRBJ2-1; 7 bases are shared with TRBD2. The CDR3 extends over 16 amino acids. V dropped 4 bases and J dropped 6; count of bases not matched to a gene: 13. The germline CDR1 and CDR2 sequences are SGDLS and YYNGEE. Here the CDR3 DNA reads TGTGCCAGCAGCCCCCAAGTTTCTAGCGGAGGCAATGAGCAGTTCTTC. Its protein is CASSPQVSSGGNEQFF. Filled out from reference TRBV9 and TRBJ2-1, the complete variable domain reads DSGVTQTPKHLITATGQRVTLRCSPRSGDLSVYWYQQSLDQGLQFLIQYYNGEERAKGNILERFSAQQFPDLHSELNLSSLELGDSALYFCASSPQVSSGGNEQFFGPGTRLTVL.

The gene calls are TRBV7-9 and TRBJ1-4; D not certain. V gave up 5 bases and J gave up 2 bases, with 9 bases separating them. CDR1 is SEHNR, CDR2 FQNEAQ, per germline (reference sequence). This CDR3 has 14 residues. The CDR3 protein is CASSPAGTNEKLFF. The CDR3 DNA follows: TGTGCCAGCAGCCCCGCGGGGACTAATGAAAAACTGTTTTTT.

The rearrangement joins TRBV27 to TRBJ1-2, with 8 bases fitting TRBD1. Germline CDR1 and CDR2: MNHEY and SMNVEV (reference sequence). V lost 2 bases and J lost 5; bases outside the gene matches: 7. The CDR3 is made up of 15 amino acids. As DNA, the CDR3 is TGTGCCAGCAGTTTAAGGGCAGGGGGCACTTATGGCTACACCTTC. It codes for CASSLRAGGTYGYTF.

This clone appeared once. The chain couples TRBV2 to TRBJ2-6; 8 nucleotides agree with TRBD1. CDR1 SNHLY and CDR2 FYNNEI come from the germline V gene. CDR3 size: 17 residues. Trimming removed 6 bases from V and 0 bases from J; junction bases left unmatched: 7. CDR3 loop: CASRTGQGYSGANVLTF. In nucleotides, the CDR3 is TGTGCCAGCAGGACTGGACAGGGATACTCTGGGGCCAACGTCCTGACTTTC.

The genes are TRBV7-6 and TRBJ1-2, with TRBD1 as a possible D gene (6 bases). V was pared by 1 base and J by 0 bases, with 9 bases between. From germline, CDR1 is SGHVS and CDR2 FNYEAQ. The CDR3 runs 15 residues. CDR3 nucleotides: TGTGCCAGCAGCTTAGGAGGGGGATCTAACTATGGCTACACCTTC. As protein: CASSLGGGSNYGYTF.

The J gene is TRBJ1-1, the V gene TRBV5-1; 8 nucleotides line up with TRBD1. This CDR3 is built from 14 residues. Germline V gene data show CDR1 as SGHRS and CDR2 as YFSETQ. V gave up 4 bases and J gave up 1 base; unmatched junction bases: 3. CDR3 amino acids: CASSPTGGNTEAFF. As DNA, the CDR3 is TGCGCCAGCAGCCCCACAGGGGGGAACACTGAAGCTTTCTTT. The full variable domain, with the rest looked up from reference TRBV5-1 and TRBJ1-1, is KAGVTQTPRYLIKTRGQQVTLSCSPISGHRSVSWYQQTPGQGLQFLFEYFSETQRNKGNFPGRFSGRQFSNSRSEMNVSTLELGDSALYLCASSPTGGNTEAFFGQGTRLTVV.

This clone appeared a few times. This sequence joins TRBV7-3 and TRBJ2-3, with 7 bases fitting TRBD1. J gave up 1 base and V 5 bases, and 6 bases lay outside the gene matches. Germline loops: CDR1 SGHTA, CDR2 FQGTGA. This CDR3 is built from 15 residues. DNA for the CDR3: TGTGCCAGCAGCGTGACAGGGTATCGCACAGATACGCAGTATTTT. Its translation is CASSVTGYRTDTQYF.

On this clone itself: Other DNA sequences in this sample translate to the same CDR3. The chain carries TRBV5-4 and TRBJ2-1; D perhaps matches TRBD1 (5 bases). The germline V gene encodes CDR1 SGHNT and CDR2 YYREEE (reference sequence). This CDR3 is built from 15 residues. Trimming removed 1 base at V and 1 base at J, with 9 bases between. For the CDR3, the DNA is TGTGCCAGCAGCTTGACAGGCGGATCCTACAATGAGCAGTTCTTC. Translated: CASSLTGGSYNEQFF.

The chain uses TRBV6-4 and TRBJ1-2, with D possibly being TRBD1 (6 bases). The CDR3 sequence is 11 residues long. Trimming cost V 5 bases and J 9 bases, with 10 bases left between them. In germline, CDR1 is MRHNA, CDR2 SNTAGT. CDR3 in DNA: TGTGCCAGCAGTTACAGGGACCGCTACACCTTC. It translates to CASSYRDRYTF.

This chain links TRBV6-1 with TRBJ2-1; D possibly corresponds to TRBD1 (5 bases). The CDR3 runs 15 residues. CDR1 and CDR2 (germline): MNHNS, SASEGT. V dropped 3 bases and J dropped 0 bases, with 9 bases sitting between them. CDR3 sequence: CASSERDSSYNEQFF. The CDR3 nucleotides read TGTGCCAGCAGTGAGAGAGACAGCTCCTACAATGAGCAGTTCTTC.

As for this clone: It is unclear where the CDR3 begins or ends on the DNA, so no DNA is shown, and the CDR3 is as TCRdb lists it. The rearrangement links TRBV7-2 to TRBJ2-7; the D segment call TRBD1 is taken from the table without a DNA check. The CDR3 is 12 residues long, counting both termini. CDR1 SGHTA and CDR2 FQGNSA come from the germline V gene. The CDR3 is CASSFGQGSWYF.

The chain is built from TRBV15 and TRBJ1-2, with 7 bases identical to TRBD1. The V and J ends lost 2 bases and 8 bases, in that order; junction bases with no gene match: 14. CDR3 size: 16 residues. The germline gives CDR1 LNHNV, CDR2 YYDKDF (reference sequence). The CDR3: CATSRTGESNLGGYTF. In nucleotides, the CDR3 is TGTGCCACCAGCAGAACAGGGGAGTCTAATTTAGGAGGCTACACCTTC.

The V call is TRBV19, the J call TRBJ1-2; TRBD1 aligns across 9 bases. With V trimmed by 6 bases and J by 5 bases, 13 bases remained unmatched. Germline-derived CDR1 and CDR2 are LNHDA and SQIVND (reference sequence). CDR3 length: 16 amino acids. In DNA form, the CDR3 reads TGTGCCAGTAGATCGGACAGGGGCCCGGACCCTTATGGCTACACCTTC. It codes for CASRSDRGPDPYGYTF.

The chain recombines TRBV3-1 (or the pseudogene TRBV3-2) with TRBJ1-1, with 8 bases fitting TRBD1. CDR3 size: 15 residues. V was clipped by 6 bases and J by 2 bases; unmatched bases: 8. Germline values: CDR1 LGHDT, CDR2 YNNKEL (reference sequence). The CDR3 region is CASRQRGQVNTEAFF. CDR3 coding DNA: TGTGCCAGCAGGCAAAGGGGACAGGTCAACACTGAAGCTTTCTTT.

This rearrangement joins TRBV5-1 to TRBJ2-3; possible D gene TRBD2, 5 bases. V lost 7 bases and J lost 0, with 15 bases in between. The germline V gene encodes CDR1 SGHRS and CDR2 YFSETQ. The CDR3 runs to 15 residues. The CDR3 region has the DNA TGCGCCAGCGCAAGACTACCCGAAAGCACAGATACGCAGTATTTT. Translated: CASARLPESTDTQYF.

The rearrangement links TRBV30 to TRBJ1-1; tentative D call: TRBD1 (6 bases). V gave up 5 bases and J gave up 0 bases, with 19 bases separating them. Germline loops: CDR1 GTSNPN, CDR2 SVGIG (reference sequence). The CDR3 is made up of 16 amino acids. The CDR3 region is CAWSNSYRALNTEAFF. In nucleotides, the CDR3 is TGTGCCTGGTCCAATTCCTACAGGGCATTGAACACTGAAGCTTTCTTT.

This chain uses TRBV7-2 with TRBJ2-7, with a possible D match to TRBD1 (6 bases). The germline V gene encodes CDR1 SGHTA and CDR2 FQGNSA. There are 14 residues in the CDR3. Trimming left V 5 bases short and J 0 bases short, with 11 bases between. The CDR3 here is CASSEYRDSYEQYF. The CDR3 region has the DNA TGTGCCAGCAGCGAATACAGGGACTCCTACGAGCAGTACTTC.

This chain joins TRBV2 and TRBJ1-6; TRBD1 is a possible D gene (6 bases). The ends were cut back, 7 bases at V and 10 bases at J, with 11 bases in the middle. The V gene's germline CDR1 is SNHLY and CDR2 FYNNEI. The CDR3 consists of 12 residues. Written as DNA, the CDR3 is TGTGCCAGCACGAACAGGGTATCACCCCTCCACTTT. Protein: CASTNRVSPLHF. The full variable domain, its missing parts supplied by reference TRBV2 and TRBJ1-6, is EPEVTQTPSHQVTQMGQEVILRCVPISNHLYFYWYRQILGQKVEFLVSFYNNEISEKSEIFDDQFSVERPDGSNFTLKIRSTKLEDSAMYFCASTNRVSPLHFGNGTRLTVT.

CDR3 DNA sequence: TGCAGCGGATACGGGACAGGGGGCGCTTTTGACTATGGCTACACCTTC. It specifies CSGYGTGGAFDYGYTF. The chain employs TRBV29-1 and TRBJ1-2; 12 bases fit TRBD1. The CDR3 is made up of 16 amino acids. The V gene's germline CDR1 is SQVTM and CDR2 ANQGSEA. After removal of 7 bases from V and 3 bases from J, the junction contained 12 bases not matched to a gene. Full variable domain (remainder filled in from reference TRBV29-1 and TRBJ1-2): SAVISQKPSRDICQRGTSLTIQCQVDSQVTMMFWYRQQPGQSLTLIATANQGSEATYESGFVIDKFPISRPNLTFSTLTVSNMSPEDSSIYLCSGYGTGGAFDYGYTFGSGTRLTVV.

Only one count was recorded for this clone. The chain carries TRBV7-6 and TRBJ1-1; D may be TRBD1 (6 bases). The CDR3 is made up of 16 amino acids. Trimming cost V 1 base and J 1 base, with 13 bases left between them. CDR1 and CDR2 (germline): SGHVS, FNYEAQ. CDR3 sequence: CASSLVVTGRNTEAFF. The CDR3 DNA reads TGTGCCAGCAGCTTAGTGGTGACAGGACGGAACACTGAAGCTTTCTTT.

This CDR3 reads CATQAGPYEQYF. In DNA form, the CDR3 reads TGTGCCACCCAGGCCGGCCCCTACGAGCAGTACTTC. V is TRBV25-1 and J is TRBJ2-7; D gene uncertain. V gave up 10 bases and J gave up 2 bases, with 12 bases separating them. This CDR3 comprises 12 residues. Germline-derived CDR1 and CDR2 are MGHDK and SYGVNS.

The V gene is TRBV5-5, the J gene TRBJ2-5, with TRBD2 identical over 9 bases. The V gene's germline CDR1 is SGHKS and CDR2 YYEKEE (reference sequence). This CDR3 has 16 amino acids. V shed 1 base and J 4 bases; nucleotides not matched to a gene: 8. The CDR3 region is CASSLRGGGAPETQYF. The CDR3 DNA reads TGTGCCAGCAGCTTGAGGGGCGGGGGGGCCCCAGAGACCCAGTACTTC. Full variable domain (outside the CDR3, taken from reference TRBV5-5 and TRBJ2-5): DAGVTQSPTHLIKTRGQQVTLRCSPISGHKSVSWYQQVLGQGPQFIFQYYEKEERGRGNFPDRFSARQFPNYSSELNVNALLLGDSALYLCASSLRGGGAPETQYFGPGTRLLVL.